The rows below give T cell receptor beta chains drawn from one sample of a study of T-cell memory formation after mild COVID-19. TCRdb re-called the 5' RACE reads through MiXCR, storing one row per CDR3 protein. The table has approximately 500,000 distinct CDR3 sequences, about 23% seen once. The sample taken for sequencing was PBMCs or a T cell subset sorted from them (not recorded which). The receptors derive from an adult woman who had mild COVID-19 (a few samples of this study predate the infection). Cell type and time point are not known. Both conserved end residues are trimmed from each CDR3. The D gene is left open where the match is weak. Rows give clone size only sometimes, using once, few, many, or a class for an expanded clone.

TRBJ2-2	TRBV9	-	few	ASSVAGNTGELF
TRBJ2-7	TRBV9	-	few	ASSSTGTLPYEQY
TRBJ2-7	TRBV5-1	-	few	ASSLEPNSYEQY
TRBJ1-2	TRBV2	-	-	ASSEIAYYGYT
TRBJ1-5	TRBV29-1	TRBD1	many	SAGDSIHSNQPQH
TRBJ1-5	TRBV5-5	-	many	ASSLVGQPQH
TRBJ1-2	TRBV5-1	-	few	ASASSGTFVGYT
TRBJ1-5	TRBV27	TRBD1	few	ASSATGGGSNQPQH
TRBJ2-3	TRBV5-5	TRBD2	few	ASSLNLAGTDTQY
TRBJ2-2	TRBV6-2/TRBV6-3	-	few	ASKGDTDTGELF
TRBJ2-7	TRBV6-1	TRBD1	-	ASSVDAGTGAHEQY
TRBJ2-4	TRBV5-1	TRBD2	-	ASSLAGGTLAKNIQY
TRBJ1-1	TRBV5-1	TRBD1	few	ASSLGGGLDTEAF
TRBJ2-1	TRBV4-1	TRBD2	few	ASSQDGTSGGNEQF
TRBJ2-7	TRBV29-1	TRBD1	few	SVDSGTEVIEQY
TRBJ2-7	TRBV6-6	-	few	ASSYTPSYEQY
TRBJ2-7	TRBV7-6	-	few	ASSSLLTVGEQY
TRBJ1-2	TRBV20-1	TRBD1	few	SAPDREGGYT
TRBJ2-7	TRBV20-1	TRBD2	-	SARDRASGAYEQY
TRBJ1-6	TRBV27	-	-	ASSFSGGMGNPPLH
TRBJ2-1	TRBV4-1	-	-	ASSQEAYPGSYNEQF
TRBJ2-7	TRBV4-2	-	few	ASSQDTGRYEQY
TRBJ2-1	TRBV11-3	TRBD2	-	ASSLIAGFTRQF
TRBJ2-3	TRBV7-3	-	-	ASSPWSGADTQY
TRBJ2-7	TRBV5-6	TRBD1	-	ASSLEASGTGGYEQY
TRBJ1-1	TRBV6-2/TRBV6-3	TRBD1	-	ASRPPQGVNTEAF
TRBJ1-1	TRBV20-1	-	many	SARDGGRMNTEAF
TRBJ2-3	TRBV18	TRBD1	many	ASSFTARTGQGDTQY
TRBJ2-1	TRBV18	-	-	ASSPELNEQF
TRBJ2-5	TRBV2	-	-	ASSEGLPGETQY
TRBJ2-7	TRBV18	TRBD1	few	ASSSGGQGAAYEQY
TRBJ2-1	TRBV29-1	TRBD2	-	SVGSGAGNEQF
TRBJ2-3	TRBV7-9	TRBD2	few	ASSHTSGTTDTQY
TRBJ2-7	TRBV11-1	TRBD2	-	ASSRGRVKDEQY
TRBJ2-1	TRBV7-8	TRBD2	few	ASSLWRGGSGYNEQF
TRBJ1-2	TRBV2	-	-	ASSDNYDYT
TRBJ2-2	TRBV5-5	-	-	ASSPTWTGELF
TRBJ1-1	TRBV19	-	-	ASSISWQGYPEAF
TRBJ1-6	TRBV30	-	few	AWSRGREVPLH
TRBJ1-3	TRBV12-3/TRBV12-4	-	few	ASSLWVGQSTS
TRBJ2-1	TRBV6-1	TRBD1	few	ASTSETGRLTYNEQF
TRBJ2-7	TRBV5-1	TRBD2	-	ASSLMSGRGYEQY
TRBJ2-7	TRBV19	-	-	ASSSKVGDPLYEQY
TRBJ2-7	TRBV12-3/TRBV12-4	-	few	ASSLGLARYEQY
TRBJ2-1	TRBV4-1	-	once	ASSQEGGLPDNEQF
TRBJ2-2	TRBV9	-	few	ASSVDPSVAGELF
TRBJ2-7	TRBV18	-	-	ASAVAAYGHEQY
TRBJ2-5	TRBV5-1	-	few	ASSQGRIEETQY
TRBJ1-1	TRBV7-3	TRBD1	-	ASSSGQGADTEAF
TRBJ2-3	TRBV27	-	few	ASSLVGILGYQVAAQY